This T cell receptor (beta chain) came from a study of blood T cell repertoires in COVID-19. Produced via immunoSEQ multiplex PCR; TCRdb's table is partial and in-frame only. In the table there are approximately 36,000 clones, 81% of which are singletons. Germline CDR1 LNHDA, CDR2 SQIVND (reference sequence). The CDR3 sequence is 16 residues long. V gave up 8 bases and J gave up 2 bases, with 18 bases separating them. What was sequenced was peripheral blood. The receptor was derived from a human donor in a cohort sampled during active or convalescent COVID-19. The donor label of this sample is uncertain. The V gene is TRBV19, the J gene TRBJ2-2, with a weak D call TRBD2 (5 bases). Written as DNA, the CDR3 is TGTGCCAGTCGAGGAGGAGCGGTGGCAAACACCGGGGAGCTGTTTTTT. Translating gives CASRGGAVANTGELFF. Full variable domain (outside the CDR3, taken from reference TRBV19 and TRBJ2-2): DGGITQSPKYLFRKEGQNVTLSCEQNLNHDAMYWYRQDPGQGLRLIYYSQIVNDFQKGDIAEGYSVSREKKESFPLTVTSAQKNPTAFYLCASRGGAVANTGELFFGEGSRLTVL.